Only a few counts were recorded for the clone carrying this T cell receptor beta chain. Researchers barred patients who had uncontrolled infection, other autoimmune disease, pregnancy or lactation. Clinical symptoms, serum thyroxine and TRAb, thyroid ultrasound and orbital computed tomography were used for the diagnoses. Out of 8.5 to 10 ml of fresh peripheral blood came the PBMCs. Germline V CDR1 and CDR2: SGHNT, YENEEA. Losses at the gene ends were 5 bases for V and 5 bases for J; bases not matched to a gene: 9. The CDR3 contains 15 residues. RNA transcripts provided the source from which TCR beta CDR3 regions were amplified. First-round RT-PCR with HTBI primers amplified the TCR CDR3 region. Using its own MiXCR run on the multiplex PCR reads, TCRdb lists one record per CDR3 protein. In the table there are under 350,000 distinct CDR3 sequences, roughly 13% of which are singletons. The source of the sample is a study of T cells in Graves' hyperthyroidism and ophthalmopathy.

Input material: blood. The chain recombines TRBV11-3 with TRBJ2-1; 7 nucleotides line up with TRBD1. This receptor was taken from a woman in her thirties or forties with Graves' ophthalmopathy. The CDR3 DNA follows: TGTGCCAGCAGCCCGCGACAGGGTTCTAACAATGAGCAGTTCTTC. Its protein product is CASSPRQGSNNEQFF. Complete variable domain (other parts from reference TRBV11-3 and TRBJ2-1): EAGVVQSPRYKIIEKKQPVAFWCNPISGHNTLYWYLQNLGQGPELLIRYENEEAVDDSQLPKDRFSAERLKGVDSTLKIQPAELGDSAVYLCASSPRQGSNNEQFFGPGTRLTVL.